The 27 T cell receptor beta chains presented below share a single source sample, sequenced in a study of blood T cell repertoires in COVID-19. Assay used: immunoSEQ multiplex PCR; TCRdb lists only in-frame clones, some missing. The top ten hold roughly 30% of the sample, which has about 14,000 clones, 84% seen once. Sequences were obtained from peripheral blood. These receptor sequences come from a woman aged 45-60 years with active or convalescent COVID-19.

CDR3 residues: CSGAGQNNNEQFF. CDR3 DNA: TGCAGCGGGGCGGGGCAGAACAACAATGAGCAGTTCTTC. The V gene is TRBV29-1, the J gene TRBJ2-1, with D perhaps matching TRBD2 (6 bases). Germline loops: CDR1 SQVTM, CDR2 ANQGSEA. V was trimmed by 7 bases and J by 5 bases, leaving 15 bases between them. There are 13 residues in the CDR3.

This chain uses TRBV9 with TRBJ1-1, with a tentative D call TRBD1 (6 bases). The CDR3 covers 15 residues. Trimming shortened V by 4 bases and J by 1 base, and 14 bases separated the two germline ends. Germline loops: CDR1 SGDLS, CDR2 YYNGEE. The CDR3: CASSRLGQPNTEAFF. The CDR3, as DNA: TGTGCCAGCAGCCGCCTTGGACAGCCGAACACTGAAGCTTTCTTT.

The chain employs TRBV14 and TRBJ2-7; the D gene is possibly TRBD1 (5 bases). Germline V gene data show CDR1 as SGHDN and CDR2 as FVKESK. The CDR3 totals 12 residues. V gave up 8 bases and J gave up 3 bases, with 11 bases separating them. The CDR3 loop is CASGQGYYEQYF. DNA for the CDR3: TGTGCCAGCGGGCAGGGCTACTACGAGCAGTACTTC.

The gene calls are TRBV7-8 and TRBJ1-2; D gene ambiguous. Germline V gene sequence: CDR1 SGHVS, CDR2 FQNEAQ. With 1 base removed from V and 4 bases from J, the gap between germline ends came to 10 bases. CDR3 length equals 14 residues. CDR3 bases: TGTGCCAGCAGCTTAGGGGAGAGAATCTATGGCTACACCTTC. Its protein is CASSLGERIYGYTF.

The V and J genes are TRBV6-1 and TRBJ2-2; perhaps TRBD1 as D (6 bases). The CDR3 is made up of 14 amino acids. In germline, CDR1 is MNHNS, CDR2 SASEGT. V lost 2 bases and J lost 6, with 10 bases in between. CDR3 DNA sequence: TGTGCCAGCAGTGAACCCCCAGGGGCCGGGGAGCTGTTTTTT. It is translated as CASSEPPGAGELFF.

This sequence joins TRBV9 and TRBJ1-1; maybe TRBD1 (6 bases). The V end lost 7 bases, the J end lost 7 bases, and 14 bases lay between the germline ends. Germline lookup yields CDR1 SGDLS and CDR2 YYNGEE. The CDR3 totals 12 residues. CDR3 region: CASSLGGGEAFF. The CDR3 region has the DNA TGTGCCAGCTCGTTAGGGGGTGGTGAAGCTTTCTTT.

CDR3 amino acids: CASSEVQGWEQYF. The CDR3, as DNA: TGTGCCAGCAGTGAAGTACAGGGGTGGGAGCAGTACTTC. The rearrangement links TRBV2 to TRBJ2-7, with 7 positions matching TRBD1. The CDR3 contains 13 residues. Germline V gene lookup returns CDR1 SNHLY and CDR2 FYNNEI. With 1 base clipped from V and 7 bases from J, the junction kept 4 bases outside the gene matches.

To note about this clone: A junction boundary mismatches the germline segment, possibly from a read error. The chain combines TRBV3-1 (or the pseudogene TRBV3-2) with TRBJ2-7, with 7 nucleotides matching TRBD1. The CDR3 runs 13 residues. Germline CDR1 LGHDT, CDR2 YNNKEL (reference sequence). In DNA, the CDR3 is TGTGCCAGCAGCCCCGACAGGGATTCTTCCCTATGCTTC. Translating gives CASSPDRDSSLCF.

The chain recombines TRBV29-1 with TRBJ1-2; TRBD1 might be the D (5 bases). This CDR3 contains 14 residues. V was clipped by 6 bases and J by 7 bases, with 21 bases between them. In germline, CDR1 is SQVTM, CDR2 ANQGSEA. The CDR3 DNA reads as TGCAGCGTGCACCCGTACGGGGGTTCCGGTGGCTACACCTTC. Translating gives CSVHPYGGSGGYTF.

This rearrangement joins TRBV2 to TRBJ2-1; D is undetermined. Trimming took off 0 bases at V and 3 bases at J, with 9 bases between the two ends. The CDR3 spans 15 residues. Germline loops: CDR1 SNHLY, CDR2 FYNNEI. The CDR3 nucleotides are TGTGCCAGCAGTGAAGCCTGGCCTAGCTACAATGAGCAGTTCTTC. Its protein product is CASSEAWPSYNEQFF.

This clone came up once. The chain joins TRBV28 to TRBJ1-4, with 8 nucleotides matching TRBD1. V trimming: 5 bases; J trimming: 5 bases; junction bases outside the gene matches: 10. Germline V gene data show CDR1 as MDHEN and CDR2 as SYDVKM. The CDR3 is 16 residues long. The CDR3 sequence: CASSVGGQAKNEKLFF. The CDR3, as DNA: TGTGCCAGCAGTGTGGGGGGACAGGCGAAGAATGAAAAACTGTTTTTT. Looking up the rest from reference TRBV28 and TRBJ1-4 gives the full variable domain: DVKVTQSSRYLVKRTGEKVFLECVQDMDHENMFWYRQDPGLGLRLIYFSYDVKMKEKGDIPEGYSVSREKKERFSLILESASTNQTSMYLCASSVGGQAKNEKLFFGSGTQLSVL.

This chain joins TRBV19 and TRBJ2-5, with 8 bases lining up with TRBD1. With V trimmed by 5 bases and J by 4 bases, 6 bases remained unmatched. The CDR3 contains 14 residues. Germline lookup yields CDR1 LNHDA and CDR2 SQIVND (reference sequence). CDR3 amino acids: CASSQLTGGETQYF. CDR3 DNA sequence: TGTGCCAGTAGTCAACTCACAGGGGGAGAGACCCAGTACTTC. The full variable domain, in which reference TRBV19 and TRBJ2-5 provide the parts outside the CDR3, is DGGITQSPKYLFRKEGQNVTLSCEQNLNHDAMYWYRQDPGQGLRLIYYSQIVNDFQKGDIAEGYSVSREKKESFPLTVTSAQKNPTAFYLCASSQLTGGETQYFGPGTRLLVL.

The gene calls are TRBV5-4 and TRBJ1-5, with no clear D. Germline V gives CDR1 SGHNT, CDR2 YYREEE (reference sequence). V was pared by 4 bases and J by 3 bases, with 11 bases between. The CDR3 is 14 residues long. In DNA form, the CDR3 reads TGTGCCAGCAGCATCTCGGGAGTCAATCAGCCCCAGCATTTT. Translated: CASSISGVNQPQHF.

The CDR3 is CASSYSEGRVNEQFF. The CDR3 bases are TGTGCCAGCAGTTACTCGGAGGGTAGGGTCAATGAGCAGTTCTTC. This sequence joins TRBV6-5 and TRBJ2-1, with a tentative D call TRBD2 (6 bases). V was trimmed by 0 bases and J by 6 bases, leaving 12 bases between them. There are 15 residues in the CDR3. Per the germline V gene, CDR1 is MNHEY and CDR2 is SVGAGI.

This clone has more than one count but fewer than ten. The V and J genes are TRBV4-1 and TRBJ1-3; 7 bases are a match to TRBD1. With 3 bases clipped from V and 0 bases from J, the junction kept 11 bases outside the gene matches. Germline V gene lookup returns CDR1 MGHRA and CDR2 YSYEKL. The CDR3 contains 18 residues. The CDR3 spells CASSQRGQFLPSGNTIYF. The CDR3 DNA reads TGCGCCAGCAGCCAGAGGGGGCAATTTCTACCCTCTGGAAACACCATATATTTT.

The rearrangement links TRBV14 to TRBJ2-5; D possibly corresponds to TRBD2 (6 bases). Trimming cost V 2 bases and J 4 bases, with 26 bases left between them. Looked up from germline, CDR1 is SGHDN and CDR2 is FVKESK. The CDR3 contains 19 residues. The DNA for the CDR3 is TGTGCCAGCAGCCAACACACTCTGCGGCGGGATTGGTGGGTAGAGACCCAGTACTTC. Translated, it gives CASSQHTLRRDWWVETQYF.

The chain joins TRBV5-1 to TRBJ1-4; maybe TRBD1 (6 bases). The length of the CDR3 is 15 residues. Trimming took 4 bases from V and 3 from J, leaving 13 bases between them. CDR1 and CDR2 from the germline V gene are SGHRS and YFSETQ. The CDR3 DNA is TGCGCCAGCAGCAGTACAGGGAATCCTAATGAAAAACTGTTTTTT. Translating it yields CASSSTGNPNEKLFF.

The chain couples TRBV30 to TRBJ1-1; D unresolved. Trimming cost V 2 bases and J 3 bases, with 10 bases left between them. The CDR3 has 13 amino acids. Looked up from germline, CDR1 is GTSNPN and CDR2 is SVGIG (reference sequence). The CDR3 reads CAWSNLEDTEAFF. Written as DNA, the CDR3 is TGTGCCTGGAGTAACCTCGAGGACACTGAAGCTTTCTTT.

This chain joins TRBV5-6 and TRBJ2-1, with 10 bases that match TRBD2. Per the germline V gene, CDR1 is SGHDT and CDR2 is YYEEEE. The CDR3 totals 16 residues. The V and J ends lost 0 bases and 7 bases, in that order; junction bases with no gene match: 7. CDR3 in DNA: TGTGCCAGCAGCTTGGAACTAGCGGGAAGTAGGAATGAGCAGTTCTTC. The encoded protein is CASSLELAGSRNEQFF. The variable domain in full, with the rest retrieved from reference TRBV5-6 and TRBJ2-1, is DAGVTQSPTHLIKTRGQQVTLRCSPKSGHDTVSWYQQALGQGPQFIFQYYEEEERQRGNFPDRFSGHQFPNYSSELNVNALLLGDSALYLCASSLELAGSRNEQFFGPGTRLTVL.

V is TRBV5-1 and J is TRBJ2-2; TRBD1 matches at 7 bases. Germline V lookup: CDR1 SGHRS, CDR2 YFSETQ. After removal of 4 bases from V and 3 bases from J, the junction contained 3 bases not matched to a gene. CDR3 length equals 14 residues. As DNA, the CDR3 is TGCGCCAGCAGCCGAGGGACAGACACCGGGGAGCTGTTTTTT. Amino acids: CASSRGTDTGELFF.

In DNA, the CDR3 is TGTGCCAGCAGCGTGACAGGGTGGGACACTGAAGCTTTCTTT. It translates to CASSVTGWDTEAFF. The chain couples TRBV9 to TRBJ1-1; TRBD1 aligns across 7 bases. This CDR3 contains 14 residues. Germline CDR1 SGDLS, CDR2 YYNGEE. The trim removed 2 bases at V and 3 bases at J, leaving 4 bases unmatched.

The gene calls are TRBV28 and TRBJ2-7; the match to TRBD2 covers 10 bases. The length of the CDR3 is 15 residues. With V trimmed by 6 bases and J by 2 bases, 7 bases remained unmatched. The germline gives CDR1 MDHEN, CDR2 SYDVKM. DNA for the CDR3: TGTGCCAGCAGCTACAGCGGGAGGGCCCCCTACGAGCAGTACTTC. This codes for CASSYSGRAPYEQYF.

The chain employs TRBV29-1 and TRBJ2-7, with 9 bases aligning to TRBD2. The CDR3 loop spans 16 amino acids. The germline CDR1 and CDR2 sequences are SQVTM and ANQGSEA. The V gene end was trimmed by 4 bases and the J gene end by 3 bases; junction bases not matched to a gene: 13. The CDR3 region is CSVGGTSWGTRYEQYF. In DNA form, the CDR3 reads TGCAGCGTTGGAGGGACTAGCTGGGGGACCCGCTACGAGCAGTACTTC.

This sequence joins TRBV30 and TRBJ1-4; 8 bases fit TRBD1. CDR1 and CDR2 from the germline V gene are GTSNPN and SVGIG (reference sequence). The CDR3 has 15 amino acids. V lost 3 bases and J lost 7; bases outside the gene matches: 10. The CDR3 sequence is CAWSFGQGGGEKLFF. The CDR3 nucleotides are TGTGCCTGGAGCTTCGGACAGGGCGGGGGTGAAAAACTGTTTTTT.

The V and J genes are TRBV24-1 and TRBJ2-1; unclear D gene. Deletions cut 3 bases from V and 5 bases from J, with 4 bases between. CDR1 KGHDR and CDR2 SFDVKD come from the germline V gene. This CDR3 is built from 12 residues. The CDR3 DNA is TGTGCCACCAGTGATACAGACAATGAGCAGTTCTTC. Translation: CATSDTDNEQFF.

The chain couples TRBV28 to TRBJ2-1; 11 positions match TRBD2. CDR3 length: 16 residues. After removal of 3 bases from V and 9 bases from J, the junction contained 10 bases not matched to a gene. CDR1 is MDHEN, CDR2 SYDVKM, per germline. For the CDR3, the DNA is TGTGCCAGCAGTTTCACCGGGACTAGCGGAATCCCTGAGCAGTTCTTC. This translates into CASSFTGTSGIPEQFF. The full variable domain, its missing parts supplied by reference TRBV28 and TRBJ2-1, is DVKVTQSSRYLVKRTGEKVFLECVQDMDHENMFWYRQDPGLGLRLIYFSYDVKMKEKGDIPEGYSVSREKKERFSLILESASTNQTSMYLCASSFTGTSGIPEQFFGPGTRLTVL.

V is TRBV4-1 and J is TRBJ1-2; tentative D call: TRBD1 (5 bases). V lost 0 bases and J 3 bases, leaving 11 bases between the germline ends. The CDR3 loop spans 15 amino acids. Germline CDR1 is MGHRA and CDR2 is YSYEKL. CDR3 region: CASSQDPQGYYGYTF. CDR3 DNA sequence: TGCGCCAGCAGCCAAGATCCGCAGGGCTACTATGGCTACACCTTC.